This TCR beta chain was recovered during a study of blood T cell repertoires in COVID-19. Study-wide background: T cells, B-cell-depleted T cells, or PBMCs provided the cDNA or gDNA that served as material.

Germline CDR1 is MDHEN and CDR2 is SYDVKM. Trimming at V came to 4 bases and at J to 5 bases, leaving 7 bases not matched to a gene. This CDR3 region has 14 residues. Before being deemed recovered, Cohort 3 donors had two negative PCRs, clearance, or symptom resolution. Study processing details: Amplifying reference gene primers gave estimates of nucleated cell counts. Some clones are missing from TCRdb's copy, which holds only in-frame ones; the method was immunoSEQ multiplex PCR. V, J and clone size were drawn from that table, and D and trimming were deduced from the DNA. The table has roughly 400,000 clones, around 87% seen once; the top ten hold 1% to 1.3%.

Sequenced material: PBMCs or T cells enriched from blood (not recorded which). This chain links TRBV28 with TRBJ1-2; TRBD1 agrees at 7 bases. The receptor was derived from a man aged 30 to 39 who had recovered from COVID-19. The CDR3 region is CASSSATGVYGYTF. CDR3 coding DNA: TGTGCCAGCAGTTCGGCCACAGGGGTATATGGCTACACCTTC.